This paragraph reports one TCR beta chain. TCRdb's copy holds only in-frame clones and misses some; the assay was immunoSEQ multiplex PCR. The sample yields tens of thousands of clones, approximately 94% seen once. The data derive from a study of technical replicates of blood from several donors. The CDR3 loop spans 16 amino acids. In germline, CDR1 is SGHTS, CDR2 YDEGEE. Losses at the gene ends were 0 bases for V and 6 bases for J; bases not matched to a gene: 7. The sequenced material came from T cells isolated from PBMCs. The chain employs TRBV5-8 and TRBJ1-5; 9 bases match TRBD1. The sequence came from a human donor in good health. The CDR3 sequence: CASSLGDREGFQPQHF. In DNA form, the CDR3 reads TGTGCCAGCAGCTTGGGGGACAGGGAAGGCTTTCAGCCCCAGCATTTT. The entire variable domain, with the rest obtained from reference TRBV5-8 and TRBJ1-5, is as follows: EAGVTQSPTHLIKTRGQQATLRCSPISGHTSVYWYQQALGLGLQFLLWYDEGEERNRGNFPPRFSGRQFPNYSSELNVNALELEDSALYLCASSLGDREGFQPQHFGDGTRLSIL.